Listed here are 8 T cell receptor beta chains from one sample, sequenced in a study of identical twins. MiXCR, run by TCRdb on the 5' RACE reads, gives a single entry per CDR3 protein. The sample has some 500,000 distinct CDR3 sequences; around a tenth are singletons. The sample was also linked to a second study, of yellow fever vaccine responses in identical twins.

Sequencing was performed on PBMCs. The source of these receptors is a young woman in good health.

J is TRBJ2-2 and V is TRBV2, with TRBD1 as a possible D gene (6 bases). Per the germline V gene, CDR1 is SNHLY and CDR2 is FYNNEI. The length of the CDR3 is 14 residues. V lost 6 bases and J 3 bases, leaving 11 bases between the germline ends. CDR3 in amino acids: CASRDSSYTGELFF. In DNA form, the CDR3 reads TGTGCCAGCAGGGACAGTAGTTACACCGGGGAGCTGTTTTTT.

This clonotype occurred many times. The genes are TRBV12-5 and TRBJ2-1, with 9 bases aligning to TRBD1. CDR1 and CDR2 (germline): LGHNT, FRNRAP. Losses at the gene ends were 7 bases for V and 0 bases for J; bases not matched to a gene: 4. This CDR3 is built from 15 residues. The CDR3 DNA sequence: TGTGCTAGTGTTCCGACAGGGGGCTCCTACAATGAGCAGTTCTTC. It translates to CASVPTGGSYNEQFF.

This clonotype was detected once. The rearrangement links TRBV19 to TRBJ2-3; 11 bases agree with TRBD2. Germline CDR1 LNHDA, CDR2 SQIVND (reference sequence). The CDR3 covers 16 residues. Trimming at V came to 4 bases and at J to 7 bases, leaving 10 bases not matched to a gene. The CDR3: CASSTPTSGSGYTQYF. CDR3 DNA: TGTGCCAGTAGTACGCCAACTAGCGGGAGTGGATATACGCAGTATTTT.

The chain carries TRBV20-1 and TRBJ2-7, with D unclear. The V end was cut by 2 bases, the J end by 6 bases, with 8 bases between. CDR3 length: 11 residues. Germline V gene lookup returns CDR1 DFQATT and CDR2 SNEGSKA (reference sequence). CDR3 residues: CSARLVGEQYF. The CDR3 DNA reads as TGCAGTGCTAGACTAGTAGGCGAGCAGTACTTC.

The J gene is TRBJ2-7, the V gene TRBV5-5; 9 positions agree with TRBD1. The V gene end was trimmed by 0 bases and the J gene end by 2 bases; junction bases not matched to a gene: 9. The germline V gene encodes CDR1 SGHKS and CDR2 YYEKEE (reference sequence). The CDR3 contains 17 residues. The CDR3 region is CASSLGSPGQGPYEQYF. CDR3 nucleotide sequence: TGTGCCAGCAGCTTGGGTAGCCCGGGACAGGGACCCTACGAGCAGTACTTC.

The table lists this clonotype with many counts. This chain uses TRBV4-2 with TRBJ2-5; TRBD2 aligns across 10 bases. From germline, CDR1 is LGHNA and CDR2 YNFKEQ. This CDR3 is built from 17 residues. Trimming took 0 bases from V and 5 from J; bases not matched to a gene: 9. The CDR3 sequence is CASSQDSTSGRGETQYF. Here the CDR3 DNA reads TGTGCCAGCAGCCAAGATAGTACAAGCGGGAGGGGGGAGACCCAGTACTTC.

This chain connects TRBV7-2 to TRBJ2-1; 7 positions match TRBD2. V trimming: 1 base; J trimming: 5 bases; junction bases outside the gene matches: 2. The germline V gene has CDR1 SGHTA and CDR2 FQGNSA. The CDR3 has 14 residues. CDR3 amino acids: CASSLGAGNNEQFF. The DNA of the CDR3 is TGTGCCAGCAGCTTAGGAGCGGGAAACAATGAGCAGTTCTTC.

The genes are TRBV6-2 or TRBV6-3 and TRBJ2-1; unclear D gene. Germline lookup yields CDR1 MNHEY and CDR2 SVGEGT. Trimming took 7 bases from V and 0 from J, leaving 10 bases between them. This CDR3 is built from 14 residues. The CDR3 nucleotides read TGTGCCAGCACCCAGTCCTTCTCCTACAATGAGCAGTTCTTC. Translated, it gives CASTQSFSYNEQFF.